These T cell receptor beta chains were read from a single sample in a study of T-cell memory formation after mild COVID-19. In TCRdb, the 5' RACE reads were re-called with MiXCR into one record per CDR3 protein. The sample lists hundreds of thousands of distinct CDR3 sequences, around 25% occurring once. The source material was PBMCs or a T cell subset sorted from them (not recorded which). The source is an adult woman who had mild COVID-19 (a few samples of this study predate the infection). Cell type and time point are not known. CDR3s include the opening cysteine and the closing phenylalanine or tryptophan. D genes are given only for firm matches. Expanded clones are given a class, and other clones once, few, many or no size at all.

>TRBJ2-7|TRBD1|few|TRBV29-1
CSVFTGTGTSYYEQYF
TGCAGCGTTTTTACCGGGACAGGGACGTCCTACTACGAGCAGTACTTC
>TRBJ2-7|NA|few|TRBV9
CASSVEDSSYEQYF
TGTGCCAGCAGCGTAGAGGACAGTTCCTACGAGCAGTACTTC
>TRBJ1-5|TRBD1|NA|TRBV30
CAWGPGQGNQPQHF
TGTGCCTGGGGACCGGGACAGGGCAATCAGCCCCAGCATTTT
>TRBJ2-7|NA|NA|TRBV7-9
CASSPLLNYEQYF
TGTGCCAGCAGCCCATTGTTAAACTACGAGCAGTACTTC
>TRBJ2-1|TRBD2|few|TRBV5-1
CASSTGLAGASYNEQFF
TGCGCCAGCAGCACGGGACTAGCGGGGGCTTCCTACAATGAGCAGTTCTTC
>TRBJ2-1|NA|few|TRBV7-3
CASSLQPGRQGNEQFF
TGTGCCAGCAGCCTACAGCCGGGACGGCAAGGGAATGAGCAGTTCTTC
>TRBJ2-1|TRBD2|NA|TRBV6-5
CASSYRASGRGEQFF
TGTGCCAGCAGTTACCGGGCTAGCGGACGGGGTGAGCAGTTCTTC
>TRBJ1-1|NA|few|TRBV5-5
CASSSRGSGVGTEAFF
TGTGCCAGCAGCTCCCGGGGGAGTGGAGTGGGCACTGAAGCTTTCTTT
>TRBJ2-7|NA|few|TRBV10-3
CAISEGTREYEQYF
TGTGCCATCAGTGAGGGGACTCGCGAATACGAGCAGTACTTC
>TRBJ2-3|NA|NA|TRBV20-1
CSASTDSTSTDTQYF
TGCAGTGCCAGTACCGACAGTACTAGCACAGATACGCAGTATTTT
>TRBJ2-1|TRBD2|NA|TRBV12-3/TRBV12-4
CATDGLAGWSSYNEQFF
TGTGCCACCGACGGACTAGCGGGCTGGAGCTCCTACAATGAGCAGTTCTTC
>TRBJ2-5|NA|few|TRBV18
CASSPSFQETQYF
TGTGCCAGCTCACCATCATTCCAAGAGACCCAGTACTTC
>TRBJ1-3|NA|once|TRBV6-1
CASSEALQYVASGNTIYF
TGTGCCAGCAGTGAAGCGCTTCAGTATGTCGCCTCTGGAAACACCATATATTTT
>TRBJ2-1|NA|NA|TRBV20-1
CSAPGTSSSYNEQFF
TGCAGTGCTCCCGGGACTTCGAGCTCCTACAATGAGCAGTTCTTC
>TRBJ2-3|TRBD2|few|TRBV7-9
CASSLASGGYTQYF
TGTGCCAGCAGCTTAGCGTCGGGGGGTTATACGCAGTATTTT
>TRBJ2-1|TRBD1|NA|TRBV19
CASSRQGARNEQFF
TGTGCCAGTAGTAGGCAGGGGGCACGCAATGAGCAGTTCTTC
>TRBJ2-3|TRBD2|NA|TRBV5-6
CASSLYSGAGDTQYF
TGTGCCAGCAGCTTATATAGCGGGGCGGGGGATACGCAGTATTTT
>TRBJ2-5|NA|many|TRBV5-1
CASSLVGGQETQYF
TGCGCCAGCAGCTTGGTTGGGGGCCAAGAGACCCAGTACTTC
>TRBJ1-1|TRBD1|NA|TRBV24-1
CATAGTGGEAFF
TGTGCCACCGCCGGGACAGGGGGTGAAGCTTTCTTT
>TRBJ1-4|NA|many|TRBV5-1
CASSMTVPRGEKLFF
TGCGCCAGCAGCATGACAGTCCCCCGGGGCGAAAAACTGTTTTTT
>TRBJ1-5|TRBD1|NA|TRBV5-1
CASSVTGGAGQPQHF
TGCGCCAGCAGCGTTACAGGGGGCGCGGGACAGCCCCAGCATTTT
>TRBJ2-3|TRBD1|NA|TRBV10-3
CATATAGQGSTDTQYF
TGTGCCACCGCGACCGCGGGACAGGGCTCCACAGATACGCAGTATTTT
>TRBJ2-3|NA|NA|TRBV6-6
CASSYDATDTQYF
TGTGCCAGCAGTTACGATGCCACAGATACGCAGTATTTT
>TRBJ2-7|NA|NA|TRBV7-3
CASSLGSAPYEQYF
TGTGCCAGCAGCTTAGGGTCAGCCCCCTACGAGCAGTACTTC
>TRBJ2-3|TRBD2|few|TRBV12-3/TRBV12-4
CASSQPGGSTDTQYF
TGTGCCAGCAGTCAGCCCGGGGGGTCGACAGATACGCAGTATTTT
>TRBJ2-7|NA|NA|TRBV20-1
CSAGTKARIYEQYF
TGCAGTGCTGGGACCAAAGCGAGGATCTACGAGCAGTACTTC
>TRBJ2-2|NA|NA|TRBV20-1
CSARTPQPPSSHTGELFF
TGCAGTGCTAGAACTCCGCAGCCCCCTAGCTCCCACACCGGGGAGCTGTTTTTT
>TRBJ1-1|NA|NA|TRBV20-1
CSAFRRGDTEAFF
TGCAGTGCTTTCAGAAGGGGGGACACTGAAGCTTTCTTT